This T cell receptor beta chain is drawn from a study of naive and memory T cell subsets. Broader study findings: The power law exponent of TCR abundance differed between naive and memory cells. Over 85% of naive TCR sequences appeared only once, unlike memory subsets. From naive to CM, EM and EMRA, diversity decreased and Gini increased.

The CDR3 sequence is 10 residues long. Per germline, CDR1 SQVTM and CDR2 ANQGSEA. V was cut by 4 bases and J by 7 bases, with 8 bases left in between. Four subsets defined by CD45RA and CD27 were sorted after CD3, CD4, CD8 and live/dead staining. This clonotype showed up just a few times. Its specificity is unknown. Two oligonucleotides, mixed equimolar, formed the beta constant-region primer covering TRBC1 and TRBC2. The ligated cDNA underwent four PCR rounds using SP2 and nested alpha and beta constant-region primers. TCRdb passed the UMI-ligation and nested PCR reads through MiXCR, listing each CDR3 protein once. There are 120,000 or so distinct CDR3 sequences in the sample; 36% occur only once, and 0.8% to 1% lies in the top ten.

Sequencing was carried out using central memory CD4+ T cells from blood. V and J are TRBV29-1 and TRBJ2-7; no reliable D call. The receptor comes from a human donor in good health. In nucleotides, the CDR3 is TGCAGCGTTGGCGGTCAGGAGCAGTACTTC. Translation gives CSVGGQEQYF.